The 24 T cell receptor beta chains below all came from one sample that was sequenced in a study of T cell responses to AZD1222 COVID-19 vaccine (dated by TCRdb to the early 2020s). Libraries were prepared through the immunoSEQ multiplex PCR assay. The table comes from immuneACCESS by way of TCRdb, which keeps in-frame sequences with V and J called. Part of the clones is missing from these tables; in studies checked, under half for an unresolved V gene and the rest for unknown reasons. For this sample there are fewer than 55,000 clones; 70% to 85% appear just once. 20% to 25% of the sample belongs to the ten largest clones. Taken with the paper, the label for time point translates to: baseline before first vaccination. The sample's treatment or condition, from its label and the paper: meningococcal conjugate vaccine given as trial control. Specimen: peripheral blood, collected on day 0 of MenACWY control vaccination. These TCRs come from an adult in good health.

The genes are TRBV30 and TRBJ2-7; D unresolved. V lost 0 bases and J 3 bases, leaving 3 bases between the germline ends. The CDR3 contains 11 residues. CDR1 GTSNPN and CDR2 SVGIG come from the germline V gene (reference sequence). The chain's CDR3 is CAWSVGYEQYV. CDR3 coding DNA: TGTGCCTGGAGTGTAGGCTACGAGCAGTACGTC.

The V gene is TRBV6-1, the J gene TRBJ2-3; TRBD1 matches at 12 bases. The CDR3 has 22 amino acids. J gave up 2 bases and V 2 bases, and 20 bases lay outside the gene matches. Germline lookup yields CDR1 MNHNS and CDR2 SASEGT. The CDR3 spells CASSERPPLGTGGFEDTDTQYF. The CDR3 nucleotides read TGTGCCAGCAGTGAAAGGCCACCTCTGGGGACAGGGGGCTTCGAGGACACAGATACGCAGTATTTT.

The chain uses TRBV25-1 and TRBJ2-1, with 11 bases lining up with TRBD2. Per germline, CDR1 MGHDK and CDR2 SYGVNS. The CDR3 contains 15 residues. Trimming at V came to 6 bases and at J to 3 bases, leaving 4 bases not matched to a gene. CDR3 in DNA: TGTGCCAGCAGAATAGCGGGAGGGGTCTACAATGAGCAGTTCTTC. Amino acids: CASRIAGGVYNEQFF.

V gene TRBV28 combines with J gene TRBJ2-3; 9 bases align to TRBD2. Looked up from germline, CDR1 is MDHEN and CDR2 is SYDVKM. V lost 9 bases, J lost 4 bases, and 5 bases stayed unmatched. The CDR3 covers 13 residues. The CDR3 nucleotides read TGTGCCAGTAGCGGGAGTTTCGCAGATACGCAGTATTTT. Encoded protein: CASSGSFADTQYF.

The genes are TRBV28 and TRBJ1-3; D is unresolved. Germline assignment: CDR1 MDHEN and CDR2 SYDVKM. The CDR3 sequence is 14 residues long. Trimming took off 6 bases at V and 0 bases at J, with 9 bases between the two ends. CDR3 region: CASRGRPSGNTIYF. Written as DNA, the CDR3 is TGTGCCAGCAGGGGGAGACCCTCTGGAAACACCATATATTTT. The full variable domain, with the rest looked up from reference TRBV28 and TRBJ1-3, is DVKVTQSSRYLVKRTGEKVFLECVQDMDHENMFWYRQDPGLGLRLIYFSYDVKMKEKGDIPEGYSVSREKKERFSLILESASTNQTSMYLCASRGRPSGNTIYFGEGSWLTVV.

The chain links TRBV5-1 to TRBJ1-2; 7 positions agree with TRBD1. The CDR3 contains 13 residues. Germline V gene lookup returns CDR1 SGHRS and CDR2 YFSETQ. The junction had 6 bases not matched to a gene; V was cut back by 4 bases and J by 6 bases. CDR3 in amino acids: CASSVGQANGYTF. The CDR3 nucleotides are TGCGCCAGCAGCGTAGGACAGGCGAATGGCTACACCTTC.

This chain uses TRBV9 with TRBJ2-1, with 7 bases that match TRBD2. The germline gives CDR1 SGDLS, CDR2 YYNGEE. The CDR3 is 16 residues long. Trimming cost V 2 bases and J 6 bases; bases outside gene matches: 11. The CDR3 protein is CASSVSWGGWPNEQFF. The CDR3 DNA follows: TGTGCCAGCAGCGTCTCCTGGGGAGGGTGGCCCAATGAGCAGTTCTTC.

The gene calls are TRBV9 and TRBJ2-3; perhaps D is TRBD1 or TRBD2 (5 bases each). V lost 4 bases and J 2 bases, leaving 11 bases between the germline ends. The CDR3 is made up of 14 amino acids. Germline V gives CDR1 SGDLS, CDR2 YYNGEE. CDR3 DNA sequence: TGTGCCAGCAGCATCCAGGGAGACACAGATACGCAGTATTTT. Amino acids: CASSIQGDTDTQYF. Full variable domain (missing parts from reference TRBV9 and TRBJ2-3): DSGVTQTPKHLITATGQRVTLRCSPRSGDLSVYWYQQSLDQGLQFLIQYYNGEERAKGNILERFSAQQFPDLHSELNLSSLELGDSALYFCASSIQGDTDTQYFGPGTRLTVL.

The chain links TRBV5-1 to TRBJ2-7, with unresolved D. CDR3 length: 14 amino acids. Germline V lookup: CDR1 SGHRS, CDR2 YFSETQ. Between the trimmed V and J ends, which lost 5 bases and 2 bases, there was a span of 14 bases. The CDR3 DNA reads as TGCGCCAGCAGTTCCCACCTCACCCCCTACGAGCAGTACTTC. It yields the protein CASSSHLTPYEQYF.

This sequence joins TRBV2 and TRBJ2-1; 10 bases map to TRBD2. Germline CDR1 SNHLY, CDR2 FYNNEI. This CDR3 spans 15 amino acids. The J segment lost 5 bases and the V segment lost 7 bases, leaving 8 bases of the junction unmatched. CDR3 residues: CASIRAGGPNNEQFF. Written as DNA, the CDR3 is TGTGCCAGCATCCGAGCGGGAGGGCCGAACAATGAGCAGTTCTTC. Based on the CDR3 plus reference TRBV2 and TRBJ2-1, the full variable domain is EPEVTQTPSHQVTQMGQEVILRCVPISNHLYFYWYRQILGQKVEFLVSFYNNEISEKSEIFDDQFSVERPDGSNFTLKIRSTKLEDSAMYFCASIRAGGPNNEQFFGPGTRLTVL.

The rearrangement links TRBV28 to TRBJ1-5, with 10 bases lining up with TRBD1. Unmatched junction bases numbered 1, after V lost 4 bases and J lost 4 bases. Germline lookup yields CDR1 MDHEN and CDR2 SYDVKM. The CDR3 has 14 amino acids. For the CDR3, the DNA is TGTGCCAGCAGTTCGGGACAGGGGAATCAGCCCCAGCATTTT. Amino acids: CASSSGQGNQPQHF.

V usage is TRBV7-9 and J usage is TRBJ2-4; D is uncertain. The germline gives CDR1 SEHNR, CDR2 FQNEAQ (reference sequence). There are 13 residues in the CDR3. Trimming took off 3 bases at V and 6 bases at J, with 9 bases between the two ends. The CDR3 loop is CASSLKGGNIQYF. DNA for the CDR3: TGTGCCAGCAGCTTGAAAGGTGGAAACATTCAGTACTTC.

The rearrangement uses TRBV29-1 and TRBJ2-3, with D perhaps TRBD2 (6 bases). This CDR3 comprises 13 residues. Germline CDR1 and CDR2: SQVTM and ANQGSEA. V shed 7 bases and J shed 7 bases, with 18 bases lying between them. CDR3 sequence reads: CSATGLATYTQYF. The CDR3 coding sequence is TGCAGCGCGACGGGTCTAGCGACCTATACGCAGTATTTT.

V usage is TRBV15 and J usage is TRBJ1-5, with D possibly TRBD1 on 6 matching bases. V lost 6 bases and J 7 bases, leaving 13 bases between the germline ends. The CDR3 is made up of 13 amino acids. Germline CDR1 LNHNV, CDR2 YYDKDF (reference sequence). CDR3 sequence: CATRRGHSQPQHF. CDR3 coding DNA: TGTGCCACCAGACGGGGACACTCGCAGCCCCAGCATTTT.

The CDR3 protein is CASSSRQGTNTGELFF. In nucleotides, the CDR3 is TGTGCCAGCAGCTCCCGACAGGGAACGAACACCGGGGAGCTGTTTTTT. This chain uses TRBV9 with TRBJ2-2; 7 bases fit TRBD1. This CDR3 comprises 16 residues. The ends lost 4 bases at V and 0 bases at J; junction bases unmatched: 6. Germline CDR1 reads SGDLS; CDR2 reads YYNGEE.

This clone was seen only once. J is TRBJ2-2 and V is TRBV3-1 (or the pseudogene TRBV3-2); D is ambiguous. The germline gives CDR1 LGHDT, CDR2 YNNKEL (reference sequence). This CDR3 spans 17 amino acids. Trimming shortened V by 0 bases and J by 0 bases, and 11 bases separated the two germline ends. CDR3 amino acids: CASSQDRSGPNTGELFF. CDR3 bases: TGTGCCAGCAGCCAAGATCGATCTGGTCCGAACACCGGGGAGCTGTTTTTT.

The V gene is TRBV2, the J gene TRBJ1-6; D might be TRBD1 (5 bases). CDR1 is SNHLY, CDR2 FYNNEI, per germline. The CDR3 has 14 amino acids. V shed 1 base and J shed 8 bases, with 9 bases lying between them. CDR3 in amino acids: CASSEEVGDSPLHF. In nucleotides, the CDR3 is TGTGCCAGCAGTGAAGAAGTAGGGGATTCACCCCTCCACTTT.

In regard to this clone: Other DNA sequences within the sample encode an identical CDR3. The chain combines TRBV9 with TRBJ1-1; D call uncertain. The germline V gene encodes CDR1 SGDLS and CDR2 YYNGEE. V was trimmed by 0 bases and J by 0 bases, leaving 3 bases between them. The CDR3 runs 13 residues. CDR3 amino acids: CASSVAVNTEAFF. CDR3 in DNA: TGTGCCAGCAGCGTAGCGGTGAACACTGAAGCTTTCTTT.

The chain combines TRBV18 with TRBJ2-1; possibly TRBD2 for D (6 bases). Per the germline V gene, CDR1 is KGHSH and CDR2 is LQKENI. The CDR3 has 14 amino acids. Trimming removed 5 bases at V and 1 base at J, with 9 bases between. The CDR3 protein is CASSGGASYNEQFF. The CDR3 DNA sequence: TGTGCCAGCTCAGGCGGGGCGTCCTACAATGAGCAGTTCTTC.

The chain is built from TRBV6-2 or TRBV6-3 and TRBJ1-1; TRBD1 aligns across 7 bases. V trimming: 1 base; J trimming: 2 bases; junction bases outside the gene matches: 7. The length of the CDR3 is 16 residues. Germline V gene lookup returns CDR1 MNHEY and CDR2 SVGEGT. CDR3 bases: TGTGCCAGCAGTTACTTTTCCTGGACAGGCAACACTGAAGCTTTCTTT. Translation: CASSYFSWTGNTEAFF.

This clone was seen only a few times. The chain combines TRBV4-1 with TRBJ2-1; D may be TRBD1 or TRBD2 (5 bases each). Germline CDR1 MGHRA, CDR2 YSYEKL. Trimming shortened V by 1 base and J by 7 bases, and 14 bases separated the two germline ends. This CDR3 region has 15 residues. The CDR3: CASSQGPFGGNEQFF. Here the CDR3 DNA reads TGCGCCAGCAGCCAAGGTCCTTTTGGGGGTAATGAGCAGTTCTTC.

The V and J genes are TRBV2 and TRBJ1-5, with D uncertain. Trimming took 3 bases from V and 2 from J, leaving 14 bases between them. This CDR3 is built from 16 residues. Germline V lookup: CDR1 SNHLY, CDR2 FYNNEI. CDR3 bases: TGTGCCAGCAGTGAGAAATCAGGCTACGGCAATCAGCCCCAGCATTTT. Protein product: CASSEKSGYGNQPQHF.

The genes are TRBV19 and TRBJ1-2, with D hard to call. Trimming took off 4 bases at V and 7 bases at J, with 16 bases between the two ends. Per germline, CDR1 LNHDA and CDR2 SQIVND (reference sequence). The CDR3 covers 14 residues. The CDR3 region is CASSNYDVGIGYTF. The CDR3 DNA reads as TGTGCCAGTAGTAATTATGACGTTGGAATTGGCTACACCTTC.

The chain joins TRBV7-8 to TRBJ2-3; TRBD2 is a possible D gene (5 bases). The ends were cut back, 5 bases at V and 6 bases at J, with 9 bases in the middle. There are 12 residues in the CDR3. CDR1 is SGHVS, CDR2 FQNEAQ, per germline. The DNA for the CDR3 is TGTGCCAGCAGCGGAGGAGGTGATACGCAGTATTTT. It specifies CASSGGGDTQYF.